The clone carrying this TCR beta chain was counted ten times or more. Germline V CDR1 and CDR2: SGHVS, FQNEAQ. V lost 5 bases and J lost 1, with 24 bases in between. The CDR3 consists of 18 residues. The data belong to a study of T cells in Graves' hyperthyroidism and ophthalmopathy. RNA transcripts served as the template for amplifying TCR beta CDR3 regions. During a first-round RT-PCR of the TCR CDR3, the HTBI primer set was used. TCRdb called the multiplex PCR reads again in MiXCR, with one record for every CDR3 protein. Of under 300,000 distinct CDR3 sequences listed, more than 10% were seen once; the top ten hold 7.8%. Orbital computed tomography, thyroid ultrasound, serum thyroxine and TRAb, and clinical symptoms together informed the diagnoses.

The receptor was isolated from a woman in her twenties or thirties with Graves' hyperthyroidism that later progressed to Graves' ophthalmopathy. The rearrangement joins TRBV7-8 to TRBJ2-7; D may correspond to TRBD1 or TRBD2 (6 bases each). Sequencing was done on a sample of blood. The DNA for the CDR3 is TGTGCCAGCAGCCCCGAGCATGGCGGGACATTAACTTCCTACGAGCAGTACTTC. Amino acids: CASSPEHGGTLTSYEQYF.